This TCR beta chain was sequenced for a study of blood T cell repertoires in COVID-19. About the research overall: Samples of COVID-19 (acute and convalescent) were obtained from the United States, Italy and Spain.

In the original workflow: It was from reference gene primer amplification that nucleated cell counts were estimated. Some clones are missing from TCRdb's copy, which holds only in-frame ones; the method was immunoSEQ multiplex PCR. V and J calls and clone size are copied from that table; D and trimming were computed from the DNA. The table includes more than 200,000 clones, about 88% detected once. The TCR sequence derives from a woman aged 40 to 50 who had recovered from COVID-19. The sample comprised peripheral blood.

DNA for the CDR3: TGTGCTAGTGGTTTCTCGGGACAGGGGGCCGGGGAGCTGTTTTTT. Amino acids: CASGFSGQGAGELFF. The V call is TRBV12-5, the J call TRBJ2-2; 11 bases fit TRBD1. Germline assignment: CDR1 LGHNT and CDR2 FRNRAP. This CDR3 contains 15 residues. V trimming: 3 bases; J trimming: 6 bases; junction bases outside the gene matches: 3.